The TCR beta chain described here comes from a study of blood T cell repertoires in COVID-19. Study context: Both acute and convalescent COVID-19 samples were obtained from the United States, Italy and Spain. The cDNA or gDNA used as material had been derived from T cells, B-cell-depleted T cells, or PBMCs.

This clone is a singleton in its sample. This CDR3 has 14 amino acids. Trimming took 0 bases from V and 6 from J; bases not matched to a gene: 3. Germline V gene data show CDR1 as SEHNR and CDR2 as FQNEAQ (reference sequence). In the original processing: Cell counts per sample came from amplifying reference gene primers. Repertoires were generated with immunoSEQ multiplex PCR, while TCRdb's copy carries only in-frame clones and drops some. V and J calls plus clone size are reproduced from that table; the DNA served to infer D and trimming. Among 160,000 or so clones listed, around 84% were seen once. The sample consisted of peripheral blood. The chain uses TRBV7-9 and TRBJ1-1; 8 positions match TRBD1. The source is a woman between 50 and 59 years old with acute or convalescent COVID-19. The CDR3 loop is CASSLAGTGAEAFF. The CDR3 coding sequence is TGTGCCAGCAGCTTAGCGGGGACAGGCGCTGAAGCTTTCTTT.